The clone carrying this T cell receptor beta chain showed up just a few times. CD8 cells regarded as naive lacked CD45RO, were positively chosen for CCR7, and omitted terminally differentiated effector memory CD45RA+ cells. This sample was taken from a study of shared clonotypes between healthy human individuals. Turning to the study itself: Per-donor plates numbered three CD4 naive, three CD4 memory, two CD8 naive and one CD8 memory.

Here immunoSEQ multiplex PCR was the method, and the copy in TCRdb shows in-frame clones only, minus some. The sample has fewer than 800,000 clones; under 95% are singletons. This CDR3 has 15 residues. Germline loops: CDR1 SGDLS, CDR2 YYNGEE. Unmatched junction bases numbered 8, after V lost 0 bases and J lost 7 bases. Sequences were obtained from naive CD8+ T cells sorted from blood. This TCR was recovered from a man aged 25-45 years in good health. The chain combines TRBV9 with TRBJ2-7; 9 bases fit TRBD2. The CDR3 protein is CASSVGNSGGYEQYF. In DNA form, the CDR3 reads TGTGCCAGCAGCGTAGGGAATAGCGGGGGCTATGAGCAGTACTTC.